The rows below give T cell receptor beta chains drawn from one sample of a study of T-cell reconstitution after alpha-beta-depleted transplantation in children. MiXCR, applied by TCRdb to the PCR reads, yields one record per CDR3 protein. This table has about 540,000 distinct CDR3 sequences, around 17% appearing once. The source material was PBMCs from the stem cell graft donor, sampled from the stem cell graft. These receptors came from a human donor who donated a stem cell graft to a child with acute lymphoblastic leukemia. Each CDR3 is given with its conserved first and last residue. D genes are given only for firm matches. Clone size is shown for a subset of rows, as once, few, many or a class of expanded clone.

j_gene	v_gene	d_gene	abundance	CDR3nt	CDR3aa
TRBJ1-1	TRBV29-1	-	few	TGCAGCGTTGAAGATCTTACTGAAGCTTTCTTT	CSVEDLTEAFF
TRBJ1-1	TRBV5-1	-	-	TGCGCCAGCAGTTCGACCCCAGGGACTGAAGCTTTCTTT	CASSSTPGTEAFF
TRBJ2-2	TRBV19	-	-	TGTGCCAGTAGTCTTGGACTGGCGCCCGGGGAGCTGTTTTTT	CASSLGLAPGELFF
TRBJ2-1	TRBV24-1	-	-	TGTGCCACCAGTGATTTGCCCGGGACGAGAGGCGATGAGCAGTTCTTC	CATSDLPGTRGDEQFF
TRBJ2-7	TRBV20-1	TRBD2	-	TGCAGTGCTAGAAAGTCGGGACTAGCGGATAACTCCTACGAGCAGTACTTC	CSARKSGLADNSYEQYF
TRBJ2-1	TRBV12-3/TRBV12-4	-	-	TGTGCCAGCAGTCCCACGAGAAATGAGCAGTTCTTC	CASSPTRNEQFF
TRBJ2-3	TRBV6-5	-	few	TGTGCCAGCGCTAGGGGAGATACGCAGTATTTT	CASARGDTQYF
TRBJ2-1	TRBV20-1	-	-	TGCAGTGCTAGAGATCGGGTGGGACTCAACTACAATGAGCAGTTCTTC	CSARDRVGLNYNEQFF
TRBJ1-5	TRBV7-2	-	few	TGTGCCAGCAGCTTACCATCTCAGCCCCAGCATTTT	CASSLPSQPQHF
TRBJ1-1	TRBV20-1	TRBD1	few	TGCAGTGCTAGGGCCGACAGGGGGCAAGCTTTCTTT	CSARADRGQAFF
TRBJ2-2	TRBV7-3	TRBD2	-	TGTGCCAGCAGCTCTCGCCCGGGACTACCCAGGTTCACCGGGGAGCTGTTTTTT	CASSSRPGLPRFTGELFF
TRBJ2-1	TRBV20-1	-	once	TGCAGTGCGACGGACGGGACCGGGCCCTCCAATGAGCAGTTCTTC	CSATDGTGPSNEQFF
TRBJ1-1	TRBV7-9	TRBD1	-	TGTGCCAGCAGCCCGAAGGACAGGGTGGCTTTCTTT	CASSPKDRVAFF
TRBJ1-2	TRBV5-1	TRBD1	-	TGCGCCAGCAGCTTGGCCTGGGACAGAATTAAGATCTATGGCTACACCTTC	CASSLAWDRIKIYGYTF
TRBJ1-2	TRBV11-2	-	few	TGTGCCAGCAGCCCTGGAGCGGAAGGCTACACCTTC	CASSPGAEGYTF
TRBJ1-1	TRBV29-1	TRBD1	few	TGCAGCGTTGGACAGGGAGTAATGAACACTGAAGCTTTCTTT	CSVGQGVMNTEAFF
TRBJ2-5	TRBV5-1	-	few	TGCGCCAGGACACCACGGAGCCAAGAGACCCAGTACTTC	CARTPRSQETQYF
TRBJ2-1	TRBV10-3	TRBD1	-	TGTGCCATCAGTGAGTCGGGGACAGGGACCGAGCAGTTCTTC	CAISESGTGTEQFF
TRBJ2-7	TRBV5-1	TRBD2	-	TGCGCCAGCAGCTTGGAGGCTAGCGGGGACTCCTACGAGCAGTACTTC	CASSLEASGDSYEQYF
TRBJ2-3	TRBV6-5	-	-	TGTGCCAGCAGTTACCTAGCGCCTAGCACAGATACGCAGTATTTT	CASSYLAPSTDTQYF
TRBJ2-7	TRBV20-1	-	-	TGCAGTGCTAGAGATCAGTCCTACGAGCAGTACTTC	CSARDQSYEQYF
TRBJ2-3	TRBV10-3	TRBD1	few	TGTGCCATCAGTGGGACAGGGGGAGGCGCAGATACGCAGTATTTT	CAISGTGGGADTQYF
TRBJ2-1	TRBV24-1	TRBD2	few	TGTGCCACCAGTGATTTGGAGCGGGACGGCAATGAGCAGTTCTTC	CATSDLERDGNEQFF
TRBJ2-1	TRBV29-1	TRBD1	-	TGCAGCGTGGGTGGCGGGGACAGGGGCTACAATGAGCAGTTCTTC	CSVGGGDRGYNEQFF
TRBJ2-1	TRBV6-5	TRBD2	-	TGTGCCAGCAGTTACTACTCGGCTAGCGGGAGACCTGAGCAGTTCTTC	CASSYYSASGRPEQFF
TRBJ2-7	TRBV28	TRBD1	few	TGTGCCAGCAGTTTATCCGGGACAGGGGGCCCCCCGACCATCTACGAGCAGTACTTC	CASSLSGTGGPPTIYEQYF
TRBJ1-2	TRBV10-3	TRBD1	few	TGTGCCATCAGTGAGTCGACCGGGGGACAGGACTATGGCTACACCTTC	CAISESTGGQDYGYTF
TRBJ2-3	TRBV27	-	-	TGTGCCAGCAGTTTCATGGTCGGGGATACGCAGTATTTT	CASSFMVGDTQYF
TRBJ1-1	TRBV5-1	-	once	TGCGCCAGCACCTTAACAGGAACTGAAGCTTTCTTT	CASTLTGTEAFF
TRBJ2-1	TRBV5-4	TRBD2	-	TGTGCCAGCAGCTTGGGACGGGAGGGCTACAATGAGCAGTTCTTC	CASSLGREGYNEQFF
TRBJ2-7	TRBV7-9	TRBD1	-	TGTGCCAGCAGCCCCGGACAGGTAGACGACGAGCAGTACTTC	CASSPGQVDDEQYF
TRBJ2-7	TRBV3-1	TRBD2	-	TGTGCCACCTCCCCGACTAGCGGGAGGTACCTGGAGCAGTACTTC	CATSPTSGRYLEQYF
TRBJ2-7	TRBV12-3/TRBV12-4	-	few	TGTGCCAGCAGACCGGGACTGAACTACGAGCAGTACTTC	CASRPGLNYEQYF
TRBJ1-4	TRBV9	-	-	TGTGCCAGCAGCGCTCATCAGGGGTGGGAAAAACTGTTTTTT	CASSAHQGWEKLFF
TRBJ2-1	TRBV29-1	TRBD2	-	TGCAGCGCCCGGGGGGAAGTTAAAGGATACAATGAGCAGTTCTTC	CSARGEVKGYNEQFF
TRBJ1-2	TRBV7-8	TRBD1	few	TGTGCCAGCAGCTTAGTTAGGGGGCGCTTGTTCTATGGCTACACCTTC	CASSLVRGRLFYGYTF
TRBJ1-4	TRBV4-1	-	few	TGCGCCAGCAGCTGGAAGCCGGGACAACCTGCAACTAATGAAAAACTGTTTTTT	CASSWKPGQPATNEKLFF
TRBJ1-1	TRBV20-1	-	few	TGCAGTGCTGTAATTGTTGTACAGGAGATCATGAACACTGAAGCTTTCTTT	CSAVIVVQEIMNTEAFF
TRBJ2-7	TRBV14	-	-	TGTGCCAGCAGCTTAACCCCAGGGGAGTACGAGCAGTACTTC	CASSLTPGEYEQYF
TRBJ2-3	TRBV6-1	TRBD1	few	TGTGCCAGCAGTGACAGGGGGCAAACAGATACGCAGTATTTT	CASSDRGQTDTQYF
TRBJ2-7	TRBV20-1	-	few	TGCAGTGCTGTGGCTAAGGCAAGCTCCTACGAGCAGTACTTC	CSAVAKASSYEQYF
TRBJ1-4	TRBV27	-	-	TGTGCCAGCAGTTTATCGGGTACAGGGTTGAATGAAAAACTGTTTTTT	CASSLSGTGLNEKLFF
TRBJ2-7	TRBV12-3/TRBV12-4	TRBD2	few	TGTGCCAGCAGTCTACCTCTAGCGGGAGGTACCGAGCAGTACTTC	CASSLPLAGGTEQYF
TRBJ1-1	TRBV5-6	-	-	TGTGCCAGCAGCCGCCGGGCCAAGAACACTGAAGCTTTCTTT	CASSRRAKNTEAFF
TRBJ2-3	TRBV4-2	TRBD2	-	TGTGCCAGCAGCCCAGGGTCGACTAGCGGCACAGATACGCAGTATTTT	CASSPGSTSGTDTQYF
TRBJ2-7	TRBV2	-	-	TGTGCCAGCAGTGAAGGGCCAGGGGCTTACGAGCAGTACTTC	CASSEGPGAYEQYF
TRBJ2-2	TRBV6-5	-	-	TGTGCCAGCAGTTATTTCGGGGGTGACACCGGGGAGCTGTTTTTT	CASSYFGGDTGELFF
TRBJ2-5	TRBV4-1	TRBD2	few	TGCGCCAGCAGCCAAGGTCCCGGGACTAGCGGGAGGGCCAAGACCCAGTACTTC	CASSQGPGTSGRAKTQYF
TRBJ2-1	TRBV4-1	TRBD2	-	TGCGCCAGCAGCCCACACGGCGGGGGACGCGGGGAGCAGTTCTTC	CASSPHGGGRGEQFF
TRBJ2-2	TRBV12-3/TRBV12-4	-	few	TGTGCCAGCAGTCCAATCGTCCCCGGGGAGCTGTTTTTT	CASSPIVPGELFF
TRBJ1-1	TRBV20-1	-	few	TGCAGTGCGACCAAGGAGGACACTGAAGCTTTCTTT	CSATKEDTEAFF
TRBJ2-1	TRBV6-1	TRBD1	few	TGTGCCAGCAGGGGGACAGGGGGCGGTGAGCAGTTCTTC	CASRGTGGGEQFF
TRBJ2-6	TRBV6-1	TRBD1	-	TGTGCCAGTGCGACAGGGTCTGGGGCCAACGTCCTGACTTTC	CASATGSGANVLTF
TRBJ2-7	TRBV3-1	-	few	TGTGCCAGCAGCCAAAGGGACTTAAGGCGCGAGCAGTACTTC	CASSQRDLRREQYF
TRBJ2-7	TRBV5-1	-	-	TGCGCCAGCAGCCCAATCGACAGGAGTCTCAACGAGCAGTACTTC	CASSPIDRSLNEQYF
TRBJ2-7	TRBV7-8	-	-	TGTGCCAGCAGCTTACGAACGCCACAGGCCGAGCAGTACTTC	CASSLRTPQAEQYF
TRBJ1-1	TRBV5-1	-	few	TGCGCCAGCAGCTTGTACGGGCAGCTTGTTAACACTGAAGCTTTCTTT	CASSLYGQLVNTEAFF